Detailed here is one T cell receptor beta chain. The target antigen is unknown. The source of the sample is a study of CD8 T cells in Susac syndrome. About the study: At blood draw, Susac syndrome patients were therapy-naive, on corticosteroids, or on intravenous immunoglobulin alone.

Trimming cost V 3 bases and J 10 bases, with 12 bases left between them. This CDR3 contains 12 residues. Germline V gives CDR1 SGHVS, CDR2 FQNEAQ. Findings and caveats of the study: As the study acknowledged, the number of individuals who were part of its TCR sequencing and HLA analysis was relatively small.

Each Susac syndrome patient had definite or probable disease by recently defined criteria. Random hexamers were used to reverse transcribe roughly 0.45 to 1 ug of RNA. TCRdb re-analysed the immunoSEQ multiplex PCR reads in MiXCR, keeping a single row per CDR3 protein. Seen here are just under 95,000 distinct CDR3 sequences, around 94% observed once, and the top ten hold more than 0.3%. The TCR originated in a human donor with Susac syndrome. The specimen sequenced was CD4+ T cells from PBMCs. J is TRBJ1-2 and V is TRBV7-8; D is ambiguous. CDR3 in DNA: TGTGCCAGCAGCTTGGTTCCGGAGCCCTACACCTTC. Protein product: CASSLVPEPYTF.